These 10 T cell receptor beta chains were sequenced from one sample in a study of regulatory T cells in long-lasting Graves disease (dated by TCRdb to the early 2020s). Libraries were prepared through multiplex PCR. TCRdb shows the sequencer as Illumina HiSeq 4000. To build TCR beta libraries, CDR3 regions were amplified by Arm-PCR using iRepertoire HTBI primers. TCRdb reprocessed the public reads (quality trimming at Q25 with fastp, clone calling with MiXCR) and kept in-frame beta chains. Here each entry gathers all rows of one CDR3 protein and keeps the most common genes and DNA. This sample comprises approximately 440,000 distinct CDR3 sequences, under 20% of them detected only once. The ten biggest clones cover more than 9% of the sample. Explained via the paper, the time point label denotes: newly diagnosed GD, antithyroid drugs for less than 3 months. For both TCR sequencing and RNA sequencing, RNA was extracted from PBMCs in TRIzol.

The sample was also reused in another study, on T cells in Graves' hyperthyroidism and ophthalmopathy.

The source was peripheral blood mononuclear cells (PBMCs), collected at new diagnosis, from a patient treated with antithyroid drugs. The receptors derive from a man between 35 and 55 years old with Graves disease. Donor details come from another sample of the same person, matched by shared clones.

This clonotype was seen at least ten times. This chain uses TRBV5-6 with TRBJ2-3, with 8 positions matching TRBD1. CDR1 SGHDT and CDR2 YYEEEE come from the germline V gene. J gave up 3 bases and V 0 bases, and 3 bases lay outside the gene matches. The CDR3 extends over 15 amino acids. The CDR3 DNA is TGTGCCAGCAGCTTGGGGACAGGGTGGACAGATACGCAGTATTTT. It specifies CASSLGTGWTDTQYF.

This clonotype was counted ten times or more. The chain combines TRBV12-3 or TRBV12-4 with TRBJ2-1; no clear D gene. The CDR3 has 15 residues. V was trimmed by 5 bases and J by 4 bases, leaving 15 bases between them. The CDR3 sequence: CASSLKGASYNEQFF. The CDR3 nucleotides are TGTGCCAGCAGTCTGAAAGGCGCGTCGTACAATGAGCAGTTCTTC.

The J gene is TRBJ2-7, the V gene TRBV28; tentative D call: TRBD2 (5 bases). The CDR3 runs 13 residues. Germline assignment: CDR1 MDHEN and CDR2 SYDVKM. The V gene lost 7 bases and the J gene lost 3 bases, with 13 bases spanning the gap. The CDR3 spells CASNIGLLYEQYF. CDR3 nucleotides: TGTGCCAGCAATATTGGACTGCTCTACGAGCAGTACTTC. The complete variable domain, with remaining parts taken from reference TRBV28 and TRBJ2-7, reads DVKVTQSSRYLVKRTGEKVFLECVQDMDHENMFWYRQDPGLGLRLIYFSYDVKMKEKGDIPEGYSVSREKKERFSLILESASTNQTSMYLCASNIGLLYEQYFGPGTRLTVT.

The genes are TRBV6-4 and TRBJ1-1; D may be TRBD1 (5 bases). The CDR3 consists of 14 residues. Per germline, CDR1 MRHNA and CDR2 SNTAGT. V gave up 4 bases and J gave up 5 bases, with 14 bases separating them. The CDR3 DNA reads TGTGCCAGCAGTGTCGGAGGGGCTTCGACTGAAGCTTTCTTT. It translates to CASSVGGASTEAFF.

This clonotype was counted many times. The genes are TRBV7-2 and TRBJ2-2, with 7 bases lining up with TRBD2. Trimming took 2 bases from V and 4 from J; bases not matched to a gene: 13. Germline values: CDR1 SGHTA, CDR2 FQGNSA. This CDR3 contains 18 residues. In DNA, the CDR3 is TGTGCCAGCAGCTTATTCAGAGTTGGAGCGGGAAGCACCGGGGAGCTGTTTTTT. Protein product: CASSLFRVGAGSTGELFF.

For this clonotype: A read error may be the cause here, since a much bigger clone is one base away. The DNA of the CDR3 is TGTGCCACCGGAGAACGGTTCCGACAGGGGACCTACAATGAGCAGTACTTC. Translation: CATGERFRQGTYNEQYF. The genes are TRBV24-1 and TRBJ2-7; 8 bases agree with TRBD1. The CDR3 runs to 17 residues. The V gene end was trimmed by 9 bases and the J gene end by 7 bases; junction bases not matched to a gene: 22. Germline V gene data show CDR1 as KGHDR and CDR2 as SFDVKD.

This clonotype was detected many times. CDR3 residues: CASSPRDTDNSPLHF. Written as DNA, the CDR3 is TGCGCCAGCAGCCCGCGGGACACAGATAATTCACCCCTCCACTTT. V usage is TRBV5-1 and J usage is TRBJ1-6; weak D call: TRBD1 (6 bases). Germline V gives CDR1 SGHRS, CDR2 YFSETQ. The germline V and J ends were trimmed by 4 bases and 5 bases, with 13 bases remaining between them. The CDR3 is made up of 15 amino acids.

There are many counts of this clonotype. This sequence joins TRBV27 and TRBJ2-7; tentative D call: TRBD1 (5 bases). Germline V gene data show CDR1 as MNHEY and CDR2 as SMNVEV (reference sequence). Trimming removed 4 bases at V and 5 bases at J, with 9 bases between. The CDR3 has 12 residues. CDR3 nucleotide sequence: TGTGCCAGCAGTTCAGGGTGGAACGAGCAGTACTTC. This translates into CASSSGWNEQYF.

This clonotype appeared many times. This chain links TRBV6-2 or TRBV6-3 with TRBJ2-7, with a possible D match to TRBD2 (5 bases). This CDR3 comprises 13 residues. V was clipped by 6 bases and J by 1 base, with 10 bases between them. Germline values: CDR1 MNHEY, CDR2 SVGEGT. The CDR3 region has the DNA TGTGCCAGCAGCCAAGCGGAATCCTACGAGCAGTACTTC. As protein: CASSQAESYEQYF.

J is TRBJ2-3 and V is TRBV6-2 or TRBV6-3; 14 positions match TRBD2. Germline V CDR1 and CDR2: MNHEY, SVGEGT. This CDR3 region has 18 residues. V lost 4 bases to trimming and J lost 4 bases; unmatched junction nucleotides: 10. CDR3 protein: CASSFRLAGGPVADTQYF. CDR3 nucleotide sequence: TGTGCCAGCAGTTTCCGACTAGCGGGAGGGCCGGTGGCAGATACGCAGTATTTT.